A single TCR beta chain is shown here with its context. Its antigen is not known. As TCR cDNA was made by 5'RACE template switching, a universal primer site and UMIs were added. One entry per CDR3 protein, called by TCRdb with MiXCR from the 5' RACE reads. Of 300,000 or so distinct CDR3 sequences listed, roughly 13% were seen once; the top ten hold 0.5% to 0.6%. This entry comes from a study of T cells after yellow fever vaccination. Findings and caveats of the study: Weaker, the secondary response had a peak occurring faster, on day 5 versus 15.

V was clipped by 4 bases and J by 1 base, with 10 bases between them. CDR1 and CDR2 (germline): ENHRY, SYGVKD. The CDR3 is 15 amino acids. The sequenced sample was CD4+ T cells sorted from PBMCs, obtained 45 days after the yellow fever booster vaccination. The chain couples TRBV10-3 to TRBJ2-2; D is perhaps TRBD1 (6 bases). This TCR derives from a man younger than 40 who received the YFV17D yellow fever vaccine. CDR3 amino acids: CAISGTAENTGELFF. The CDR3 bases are TGTGCCATCAGTGGGACAGCAGAGAACACCGGGGAGCTGTTTTTT.